The rows below give T cell receptor beta chains drawn from one sample of a study of T cell responses to AZD1222 COVID-19 vaccine. Assay: immunoSEQ multiplex PCR; the TCRdb copy retains only in-frame clones and omits some. The data contain roughly 96,000 clones, about 88% of them singletons. The sample consisted of peripheral blood, taken on day 0 of AZD1222 vaccination. The receptors come from an adult in good health. The CDR3 runs from the conserved cysteine through the conserved F or W. A D gene is named only where the DNA matches it firmly. The size field is filled for only some rows; it gives once, few, many or a size class.

d_call: .
j_call: TRBJ2-7
v_call: TRBV5-1
clone_size: .
cdr3_nt: TGCGCCAGCAGCTTGGCCTATGGCGGGGGCCCGTTAACCCTTCACTCCTACGAGCAGTACTTC
cdr3_aa: CASSLAYGGGPLTLHSYEQYF

d_call: .
j_call: TRBJ1-1
v_call: TRBV4-3
clone_size: .
cdr3_nt: TGCGCCAGCAGCCAAGATCTTTACAGGATGAACACTGAAGCTTTCTTT
cdr3_aa: CASSQDLYRMNTEAFF

d_call: TRBD2
j_call: TRBJ2-7
v_call: TRBV18
clone_size: .
cdr3_nt: TGTGCCAGCTCACCACGCAGCGGGGGCGAGCAGTACTTC
cdr3_aa: CASSPRSGGEQYF

d_call: TRBD2
j_call: TRBJ2-3
v_call: TRBV4-2
clone_size: .
cdr3_nt: TGTGCCAGCAGCCCGGCACCGGGAAGCGGGGGGATCACAGATACGCAGTATTTT
cdr3_aa: CASSPAPGSGGITDTQYF

d_call: TRBD1
j_call: TRBJ2-3
v_call: TRBV6-4
clone_size: .
cdr3_nt: TGTGCCAGCAGTGCCGGGACAGGGGCAAGAAATACGCAGTATTTT
cdr3_aa: CASSAGTGARNTQYF

d_call: .
j_call: TRBJ2-5
v_call: TRBV2
clone_size: .
cdr3_nt: TGTGCCAGCAGGCAACGGCCCGGGATCCAAGAGACCCAGTACTTC
cdr3_aa: CASRQRPGIQETQYF

d_call: TRBD1
j_call: TRBJ2-5
v_call: TRBV24-1
clone_size: .
cdr3_nt: TGTGCCACCAGTGACCGGACAGGGGCGGGGGAGACCCAGTACTTC
cdr3_aa: CATSDRTGAGETQYF

d_call: .
j_call: TRBJ1-2
v_call: TRBV3-1/TRBV3-2
clone_size: .
cdr3_nt: TGTGCCAGCAGCCAAGGACTGAATAGCTACACCTTC
cdr3_aa: CASSQGLNSYTF

d_call: .
j_call: TRBJ2-3
v_call: TRBV3-1/TRBV3-2
clone_size: once
cdr3_nt: TGTGCCAGCAGCCTGGGGGGCACAGATACGCAGTATTTT
cdr3_aa: CASSLGGTDTQYF

d_call: TRBD1
j_call: TRBJ1-2
v_call: TRBV20-1
clone_size: .
cdr3_nt: TGCAGTGCTACTACAGGGGACTACACCTTC
cdr3_aa: CSATTGDYTF

d_call: .
j_call: TRBJ1-3
v_call: TRBV7-6
clone_size: few
cdr3_nt: TGTGCCAGCAGCTTCTCTGGGAGCTCTGGAAACACCATATATTTT
cdr3_aa: CASSFSGSSGNTIYF